These 28 T cell receptor beta chains were all obtained from the same sample, sequenced in a study of T cells in Graves' hyperthyroidism and ophthalmopathy. Amplified TCR beta CDR3 regions derived from RNA transcripts. The HTBI set primed first-round TCR CDR3 RT-PCR. In TCRdb, the multiplex PCR reads were re-called with MiXCR into one record per CDR3 protein. Of hundreds of thousands of distinct CDR3 sequences listed, 20% to 25% were seen once; the top ten hold about 34%. Sequences were obtained from blood. These TCRs come from a man aged 30 to 45 with Graves' ophthalmopathy.

This clonotype was recorded many times. The genes are TRBV12-3 or TRBV12-4 and TRBJ2-1; 13 bases are a match to TRBD2. The trim removed 6 bases at V and 7 bases at J, leaving 9 bases unmatched. This CDR3 region has 16 residues. DNA of the CDR3: TGTGCCAGCAGACGACTAGCGGGAGGACTGGTGAATGAGCAGTTCTTC. Translating gives CASRRLAGGLVNEQFF.

This chain connects TRBV6-1 to TRBJ2-2; possibly TRBD2 for D (7 bases). The CDR3 spans 14 residues. V lost 6 bases and J 2 bases, leaving 10 bases between the germline ends. Per the germline V gene, CDR1 is MNHNS and CDR2 is SASEGT. The CDR3 region has the DNA TGTGCCAGCAGAACGGGGGGCAACACCGGGGAGCTGTTTTTT. It is translated as CASRTGGNTGELFF.

The chain links TRBV9 to TRBJ2-2, with 7 bases fitting TRBD1. Germline-derived CDR1 and CDR2 are SGDLS and YYNGEE. The J segment lost 0 bases and the V segment lost 4 bases, leaving 12 bases of the junction unmatched. This CDR3 region has 18 residues. CDR3 sequence (DNA): TGTGCCAGCAGCCGACAGGGAAGCCGACTCGCGAACACCGGGGAGCTGTTTTTT. As protein: CASSRQGSRLANTGELFF.

This chain uses TRBV7-9 with TRBJ2-7; 11 bases are a match to TRBD2. The CDR3 sequence is 17 residues long. Germline V gene sequence: CDR1 SEHNR, CDR2 FQNEAQ (reference sequence). V shed 0 bases and J 2 bases; nucleotides not matched to a gene: 6. The CDR3 region has the DNA TGTGCCAGCAGCTTAGCGGGGGGGACTAGCGGAGCCTACGAGCAGTACTTC. Its translation is CASSLAGGTSGAYEQYF.

This clonotype was detected only a few times. The V gene is TRBV19, the J gene TRBJ1-5; maybe TRBD1 (5 bases). This CDR3 spans 15 amino acids. V was trimmed by 2 bases and J by 6 bases, leaving 14 bases between them. The germline CDR1 and CDR2 sequences are LNHDA and SQIVND (reference sequence). CDR3 loop: CASSISGTLGQPQHF. The CDR3 coding sequence is TGTGCCAGTAGTATATCCGGGACGTTGGGTCAGCCCCAGCATTTT.

As concerns this clonotype: Relative to the germline gene, one junction end is altered; a read error may explain this. V gene TRBV4-1 combines with J gene TRBJ2-1, with 14 bases lining up with TRBD2. Germline loops: CDR1 MGHRA, CDR2 YSYEKL. The CDR3 sequence is 15 residues long. The CDR3 DNA reads TGTGCCAGCAGCCAGCGGACTAGCGGGAGGTATGAGCAGTTCTTC. The encoded protein is CASSQRTSGRYEQFF.

In this sample, this clonotype turned up a few times. V usage is TRBV12-3 or TRBV12-4 and J usage is TRBJ1-1; the D gene is possibly TRBD1 (5 bases). Trimming cost V 7 bases and J 1 base, with 13 bases left between them. This CDR3 spans 14 amino acids. The CDR3 reads CASIPGGGNTEAFF. CDR3 in DNA: TGTGCCAGCATCCCGGGTGGGGGGAACACTGAAGCTTTCTTT.

The chain combines TRBV19 with TRBJ2-6; D unclear. Germline V gene lookup returns CDR1 LNHDA and CDR2 SQIVND (reference sequence). This CDR3 contains 17 residues. V dropped 10 bases and J dropped 0 bases, with 19 bases sitting between them. CDR3 protein: CATVNGRQSSGANVLTF. In DNA, the CDR3 is TGTGCCACCGTGAATGGACGACAAAGCTCTGGGGCCAACGTCCTGACTTTC.

This clonotype was detected many times. V usage is TRBV30 and J usage is TRBJ2-7; D ambiguous. The germline V gene has CDR1 GTSNPN and CDR2 SVGIG (reference sequence). V gave up 1 base and J gave up 3 bases, with 4 bases separating them. The CDR3 is 11 residues long. This CDR3 reads CAWSGLYEQYF. The CDR3 region has the DNA TGTGCCTGGAGTGGACTCTACGAGCAGTACTTC.

The chain couples TRBV13 to TRBJ2-7; 7 nucleotides align to TRBD1. This CDR3 is built from 13 residues. The trim removed 5 bases at V and 1 base at J, leaving 2 bases unmatched. Looked up from germline, CDR1 is PRHDT and CDR2 is FYEKMQ (reference sequence). The CDR3 is CASSTDRSYEQYF. The CDR3 DNA sequence: TGTGCCAGCAGCACGGACAGGTCCTACGAGCAGTACTTC. The whole variable domain, filled in from reference TRBV13 and TRBJ2-7, reads AAGVIQSPRHLIKEKRETATLKCYPIPRHDTVYWYQQGPGQDPQFLISFYEKMQSDKGSIPDRFSAQQFSDYHSELNMSSLELGDSALYFCASSTDRSYEQYFGPGTRLTVT.

This sequence joins TRBV5-1 and TRBJ2-3; the match to TRBD1 covers 8 bases. The J segment lost 1 base and the V segment lost 4 bases, leaving 8 bases of the junction unmatched. Germline CDR1 and CDR2: SGHRS and YFSETQ. The length of the CDR3 is 16 residues. DNA for the CDR3: TGCGCCAGCAGCCAGACAGGGGTTCGGGGCACAGATACGCAGTATTTT. It translates to CASSQTGVRGTDTQYF. Using reference TRBV5-1 and TRBJ2-3 for the parts outside the CDR3, the full variable domain is KAGVTQTPRYLIKTRGQQVTLSCSPISGHRSVSWYQQTPGQGLQFLFEYFSETQRNKGNFPGRFSGRQFSNSRSEMNVSTLELGDSALYLCASSQTGVRGTDTQYFGPGTRLTVL.

DNA for the CDR3: TGCGCCAGCAGCCCGGGGAGGGACACTATGAACACTGAAGCTTTCTTT. Its protein is CASSPGRDTMNTEAFF. This sequence joins TRBV4-1 and TRBJ1-1; maybe TRBD1 (6 bases). The CDR3 length is 16 residues. V was shortened by 4 bases and J by 0 bases, with 15 bases between the two germline ends. Looked up from germline, CDR1 is MGHRA and CDR2 is YSYEKL.

This clonotype was picked up a small number of times. Since no conserved phenylalanine or tryptophan closes the CDR3, a read error is the likely cause. The chain combines TRBV29-1 with TRBJ2-5, with 9 bases fitting TRBD1. This CDR3 is built from 15 residues. Trimming cost V 3 bases and J 5 bases; bases outside gene matches: 10. CDR1 and CDR2 (germline): SQVTM, ANQGSEA. The CDR3 region has the DNA TGCAGCGTTGATCAGTCGGACAGGGGTTTGGAGACCCAGTACCTC. Protein sequence: CSVDQSDRGLETQYL.

This clonotype was observed a handful of times. The chain employs TRBV5-1 and TRBJ2-1; 9 bases are a match to TRBD2. The V and J ends lost 1 base and 4 bases, in that order; junction bases with no gene match: 9. Germline V lookup: CDR1 SGHRS, CDR2 YFSETQ. The CDR3 contains 17 residues. CDR3 DNA: TGCGCCAGCAGCTTGAAGTGGTATAGCGGGAGTTACAATGAGCAGTTCTTC. Protein product: CASSLKWYSGSYNEQFF. Full variable domain (remainder filled in from reference TRBV5-1 and TRBJ2-1): KAGVTQTPRYLIKTRGQQVTLSCSPISGHRSVSWYQQTPGQGLQFLFEYFSETQRNKGNFPGRFSGRQFSNSRSEMNVSTLELGDSALYLCASSLKWYSGSYNEQFFGPGTRLTVL.

The V gene is TRBV28, the J gene TRBJ1-4; D is possibly TRBD1 (5 bases). The length of the CDR3 is 15 residues. Germline V gene data show CDR1 as MDHEN and CDR2 as SYDVKM. Deletions cut 2 bases from V and 8 bases from J, with 15 bases between. CDR3 region: CASSLPGGIREKLFF. The CDR3 nucleotides read TGTGCCAGCAGTTTACCTGGGGGGATCCGGGAAAAACTGTTTTTT.

This clonotype was seen more than once but under ten times. The chain carries TRBV19 and TRBJ1-2; possibly TRBD1 for D (5 bases). The germline V gene encodes CDR1 LNHDA and CDR2 SQIVND (reference sequence). Trimming left V 3 bases short and J 0 bases short, with 11 bases between. The CDR3 loop spans 15 amino acids. The CDR3 sequence: CASSIQGGPNYGYTF. The CDR3, as DNA: TGTGCCAGTAGTATCCAGGGAGGTCCTAACTATGGCTACACCTTC.

This sequence joins TRBV12-3 or TRBV12-4 and TRBJ1-1; 10 bases match TRBD1. With V trimmed by 6 bases and J by 8 bases, 12 bases remained unmatched. CDR3 size: 15 residues. The CDR3 coding sequence is TGTGCCAGCAGCCTGACAGGGGGCTCGTCTCAGGAAGCTTTCTTT. Translating it yields CASSLTGGSSQEAFF.

There are many counts of this clonotype. V gene TRBV4-1 combines with J gene TRBJ2-7, with 9 positions matching TRBD1. Per the germline V gene, CDR1 is MGHRA and CDR2 is YSYEKL. The CDR3 consists of 15 residues. Losses at the gene ends were 1 base for V and 2 bases for J; bases not matched to a gene: 3. The CDR3 DNA reads TGCGCCAGCAGCCAAGGGACAGGGGCAACCTACGAGCAGTACTTC. Amino acids: CASSQGTGATYEQYF.

V is TRBV20-1 and J is TRBJ2-7, with D unresolved. This CDR3 has 13 amino acids. With 2 bases removed from V and 6 bases from J, the gap between germline ends came to 14 bases. Per germline, CDR1 DFQATT and CDR2 SNEGSKA (reference sequence). CDR3 sequence (DNA): TGCAGTGCTAGAAAAGACATTAGGAGCGAGCAGTACTTC. Protein product: CSARKDIRSEQYF.

This clonotype was observed a few times. The chain links TRBV9 to TRBJ2-3; tentatively, D is TRBD1 or TRBD2 (6 bases each). Germline lookup yields CDR1 SGDLS and CDR2 YYNGEE. V was shortened by 3 bases and J by 6 bases, with 11 bases between the two germline ends. The CDR3 loop spans 13 amino acids. For the CDR3, the DNA is TGTGCCAGCAGCGCGACGGGGGCGGATACGCAGTATTTT. Its translation: CASSATGADTQYF.

This rearrangement joins TRBV4-1 to TRBJ2-1; D call uncertain. The J call could be wrong; TRBJ2-7 is a better fit for the DNA end. The germline V gene encodes CDR1 MGHRA and CDR2 YSYEKL. This CDR3 spans 13 amino acids. The CDR3 here is CASSQAKVNEQYF. CDR3 DNA sequence: TGCGCCAGCAGCCAAGCCAAGGTCAATGAGCAGTACTTC.

The chain employs TRBV20-1 and TRBJ1-1; TRBD1 aligns across 9 bases. J gave up 5 bases and V 6 bases, and 10 bases lay outside the gene matches. This CDR3 region has 14 residues. Germline CDR1 is DFQATT and CDR2 is SNEGSKA (reference sequence). The CDR3 DNA reads TGCAGTGCAACGGTTGGGACAGGGTGGACTGAAGCTTTCTTT. It yields the protein CSATVGTGWTEAFF.

The genes are TRBV20-1 and TRBJ2-7, with 12 positions matching TRBD2. This CDR3 region has 15 residues. Germline V gene lookup returns CDR1 DFQATT and CDR2 SNEGSKA (reference sequence). With 5 bases clipped from V and 3 bases from J, the junction kept 8 bases outside the gene matches. CDR3 DNA sequence: TGCAGTGCTCTAGAGACTAGCGGGAGTATCTACGAGCAGTACTTC. It codes for CSALETSGSIYEQYF.

The chain carries TRBV7-3 and TRBJ2-2; 9 bases align to TRBD1. Germline V gives CDR1 SGHTA, CDR2 FQGTGA. V was clipped by 6 bases and J by 7 bases; unmatched bases: 15. The CDR3 contains 17 residues. The CDR3 DNA follows: TGTGCCAGCAGTCTTACGTCCGGACAGGGGACCATCGGGGAGCTGTTTTTT. It is translated as CASSLTSGQGTIGELFF.

The chain joins TRBV2 to TRBJ2-2; 9 nucleotides line up with TRBD2. Losses at the gene ends were 5 bases for V and 1 base for J; bases not matched to a gene: 2. This CDR3 is 15 amino acids long. Germline V lookup: CDR1 SNHLY, CDR2 FYNNEI. CDR3 sequence: CASSTSGLNTGELFF. The CDR3 DNA reads as TGTGCCAGCAGTACTAGCGGGCTGAACACCGGGGAGCTGTTTTTT.

A word on this clonotype: The junction differs from germline at one of its ends, possibly a read error. The chain is built from TRBV28 and TRBJ2-7; D is unclear. Germline-derived CDR1 and CDR2 are MDHEN and SYDVKM. The length of the CDR3 is 16 residues. The CDR3, as DNA: TGTGCCAGCAGTTTACTACCTGACTTCCTCTCCTACGTGCAGTACTTC. This sequence encodes CASSLLPDFLSYVQYF.

The chain uses TRBV20-1 and TRBJ2-5, with TRBD1 identical over 7 bases. Losses at the gene ends were 5 bases for V and 4 bases for J; bases not matched to a gene: 10. This CDR3 spans 14 amino acids. Germline lookup yields CDR1 DFQATT and CDR2 SNEGSKA (reference sequence). The CDR3 DNA reads as TGCAGTGCTTGGGGGCCAGGGGGACGAGAGACCCAGTACTTC. Residues: CSAWGPGGRETQYF.

The V gene is TRBV6-4, the J gene TRBJ2-3; 7 nucleotides line up with TRBD2. Germline V lookup: CDR1 MRHNA, CDR2 SNTAGT. Trimming at V came to 3 bases and at J to 0 bases, leaving 6 bases not matched to a gene. The CDR3 sequence is 16 residues long. The CDR3 region is CASSELAGASTDTQYF. As DNA, the CDR3 is TGTGCCAGCAGTGAACTTGCGGGAGCTAGCACAGATACGCAGTATTTT.